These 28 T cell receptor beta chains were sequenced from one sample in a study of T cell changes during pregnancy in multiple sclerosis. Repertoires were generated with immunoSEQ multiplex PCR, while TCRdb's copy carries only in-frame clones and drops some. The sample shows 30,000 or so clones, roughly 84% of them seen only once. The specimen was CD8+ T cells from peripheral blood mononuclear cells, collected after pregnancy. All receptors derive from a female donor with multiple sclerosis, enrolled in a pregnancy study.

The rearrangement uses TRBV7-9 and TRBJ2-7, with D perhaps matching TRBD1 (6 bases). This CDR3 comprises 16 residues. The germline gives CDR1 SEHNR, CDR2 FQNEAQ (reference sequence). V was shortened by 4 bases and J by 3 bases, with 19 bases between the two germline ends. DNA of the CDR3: TGTGCCAGCAGCTATCATCTCCAGGGGTCCAACTACGAGCAGTACTTC. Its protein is CASSYHLQGSNYEQYF.

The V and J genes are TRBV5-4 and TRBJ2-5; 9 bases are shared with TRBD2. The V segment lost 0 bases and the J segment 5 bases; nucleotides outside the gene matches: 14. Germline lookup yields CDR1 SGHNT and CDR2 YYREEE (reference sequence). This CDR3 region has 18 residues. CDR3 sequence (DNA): TGTGCCAGCAGCTTGGCCGGGGCTAGCGGGGCTGGGGGGGAGACCCAGTACTTC. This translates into CASSLAGASGAGGETQYF.

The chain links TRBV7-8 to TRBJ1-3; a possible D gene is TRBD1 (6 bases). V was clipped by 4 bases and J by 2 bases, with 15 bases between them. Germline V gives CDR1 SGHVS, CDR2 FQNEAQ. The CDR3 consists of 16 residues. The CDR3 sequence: CASSSSGEGAGNTIYF. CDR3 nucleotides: TGTGCCAGCAGCTCCTCTGGGGAGGGGGCTGGAAACACCATATATTTT.

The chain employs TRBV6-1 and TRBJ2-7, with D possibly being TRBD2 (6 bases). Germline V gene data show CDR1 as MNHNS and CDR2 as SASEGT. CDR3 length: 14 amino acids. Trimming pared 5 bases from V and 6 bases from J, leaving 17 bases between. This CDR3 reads CASSPSVEVSEQYF. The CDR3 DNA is TGTGCCAGCAGTCCTAGCGTAGAGGTTTCCGAGCAGTACTTC.

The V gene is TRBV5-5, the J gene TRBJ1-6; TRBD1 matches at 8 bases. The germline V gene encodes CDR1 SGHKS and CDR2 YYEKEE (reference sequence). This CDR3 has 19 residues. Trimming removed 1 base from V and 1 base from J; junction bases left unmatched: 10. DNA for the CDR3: TGTGCCAGCAGCTTGCGGGGACAGGTCGCCGTGTCCTATAATTCACCCCTCCACTTT. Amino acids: CASSLRGQVAVSYNSPLHF.

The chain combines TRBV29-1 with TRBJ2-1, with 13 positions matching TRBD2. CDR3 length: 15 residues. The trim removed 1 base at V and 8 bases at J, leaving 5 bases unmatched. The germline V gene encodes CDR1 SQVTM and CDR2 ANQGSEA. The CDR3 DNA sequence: TGCAGCGTTGAAGGCGGGACTAGCGGGGACTATGAGCAGTTCTTC. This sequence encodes CSVEGGTSGDYEQFF.

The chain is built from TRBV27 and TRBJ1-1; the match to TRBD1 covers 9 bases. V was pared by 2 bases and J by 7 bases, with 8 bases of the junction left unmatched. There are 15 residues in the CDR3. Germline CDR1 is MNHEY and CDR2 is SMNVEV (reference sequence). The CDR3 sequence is CASSLNGQGPIEAFF. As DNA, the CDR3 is TGTGCCAGCAGTTTAAACGGACAGGGGCCAATTGAAGCTTTCTTT.

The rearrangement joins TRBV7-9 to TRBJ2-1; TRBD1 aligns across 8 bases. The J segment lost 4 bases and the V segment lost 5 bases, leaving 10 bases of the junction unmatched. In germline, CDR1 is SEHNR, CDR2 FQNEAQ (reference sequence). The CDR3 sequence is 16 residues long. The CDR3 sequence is CASSTSGTGIYNEQFF. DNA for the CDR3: TGTGCCAGCAGCACCTCCGGGACAGGAATATACAATGAGCAGTTCTTC.

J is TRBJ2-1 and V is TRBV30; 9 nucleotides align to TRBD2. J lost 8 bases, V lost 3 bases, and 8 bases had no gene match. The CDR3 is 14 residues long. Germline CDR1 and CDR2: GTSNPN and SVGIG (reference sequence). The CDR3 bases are TGTGCCTGGAGAATGCGGGGGGGCCCCCATGAGCAGTTCTTC. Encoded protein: CAWRMRGGPHEQFF.

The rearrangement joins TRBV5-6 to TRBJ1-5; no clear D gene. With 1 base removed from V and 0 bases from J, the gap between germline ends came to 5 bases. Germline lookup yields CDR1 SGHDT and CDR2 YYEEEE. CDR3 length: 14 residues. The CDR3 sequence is CASSLKHSNQPQHF. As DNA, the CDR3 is TGTGCCAGCAGCTTGAAGCATAGCAATCAGCCCCAGCATTTT.

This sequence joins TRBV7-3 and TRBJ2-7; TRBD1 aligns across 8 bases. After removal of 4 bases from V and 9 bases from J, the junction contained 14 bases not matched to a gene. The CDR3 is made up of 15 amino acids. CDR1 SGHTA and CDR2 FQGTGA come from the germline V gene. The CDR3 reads CASSSTGATNEGQYF. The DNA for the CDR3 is TGTGCCAGCAGCTCGACAGGGGCGACTAACGAAGGGCAGTACTTC.

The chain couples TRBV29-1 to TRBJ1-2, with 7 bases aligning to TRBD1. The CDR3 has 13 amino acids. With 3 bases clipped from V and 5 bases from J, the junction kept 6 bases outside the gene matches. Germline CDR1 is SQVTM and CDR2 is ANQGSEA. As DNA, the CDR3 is TGCAGCGTTGACCTCCGGGACAGTTATGGCTACACCTTC. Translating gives CSVDLRDSYGYTF.

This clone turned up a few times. The CDR3 reads CASSQEGDWYGYTF. The CDR3 DNA reads TGTGCCAGCAGCCAAGAAGGGGATTGGTATGGCTACACCTTC. The chain couples TRBV4-2 to TRBJ1-2; possibly TRBD1 for D (5 bases). The CDR3 covers 14 residues. The V gene's germline CDR1 is LGHNA and CDR2 YNFKEQ. V gave up 0 bases and J gave up 5 bases, with 10 bases separating them.

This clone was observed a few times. The CDR3 coding sequence is TGTGCCATCAGTGACCCTGACAGGGGGACCCACTACACCTTC. As protein: CAISDPDRGTHYTF. The chain recombines TRBV10-3 with TRBJ1-2, with 9 nucleotides matching TRBD1. CDR1 ENHRY and CDR2 SYGVKD come from the germline V gene. Trimming at V came to 3 bases and at J to 10 bases, leaving 9 bases not matched to a gene. The CDR3 extends over 14 amino acids.

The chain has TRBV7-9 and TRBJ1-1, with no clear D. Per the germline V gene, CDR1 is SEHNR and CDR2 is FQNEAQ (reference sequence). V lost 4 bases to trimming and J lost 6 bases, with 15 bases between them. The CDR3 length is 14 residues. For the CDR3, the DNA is TGTGCCAGCAGCTCGTGGACGGAGGACCCTGAAGCTTTCTTT. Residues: CASSSWTEDPEAFF.

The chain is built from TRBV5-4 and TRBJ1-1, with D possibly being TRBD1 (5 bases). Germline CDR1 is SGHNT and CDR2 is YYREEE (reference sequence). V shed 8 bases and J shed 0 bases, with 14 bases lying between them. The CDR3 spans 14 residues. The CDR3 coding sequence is TGTGCCAGTCTTGGGGGACTGATGAACACTGAAGCTTTCTTT. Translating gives CASLGGLMNTEAFF.

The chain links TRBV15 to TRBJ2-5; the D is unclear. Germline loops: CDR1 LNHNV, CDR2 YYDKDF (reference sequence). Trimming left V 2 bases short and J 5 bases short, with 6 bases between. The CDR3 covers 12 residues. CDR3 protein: CATSRIQETQYF. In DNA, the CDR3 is TGTGCCACCAGCAGAATCCAGGAGACCCAGTACTTC.

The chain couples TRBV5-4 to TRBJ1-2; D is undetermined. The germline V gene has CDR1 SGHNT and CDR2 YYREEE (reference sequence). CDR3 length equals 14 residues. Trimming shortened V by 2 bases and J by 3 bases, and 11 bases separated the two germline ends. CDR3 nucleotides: TGTGCCAGCAGCTTCTGGGAGGGTGACTATGGCTACACCTTC. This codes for CASSFWEGDYGYTF.

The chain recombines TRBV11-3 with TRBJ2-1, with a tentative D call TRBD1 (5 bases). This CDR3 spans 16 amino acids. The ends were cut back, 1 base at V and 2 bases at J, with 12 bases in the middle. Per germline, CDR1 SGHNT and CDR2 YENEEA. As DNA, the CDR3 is TGTGCCAGCAGCTTAGCCGGCAGGGCAACCTACAATGAGCAGTTCTTC. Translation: CASSLAGRATYNEQFF.

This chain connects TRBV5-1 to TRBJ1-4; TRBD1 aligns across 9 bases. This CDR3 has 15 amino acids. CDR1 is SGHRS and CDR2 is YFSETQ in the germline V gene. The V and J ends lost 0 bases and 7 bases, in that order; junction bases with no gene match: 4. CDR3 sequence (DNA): TGCGCCAGCAGCTTGGGGACAGGGGAGGCTGAAAAACTGTTTTTT. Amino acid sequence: CASSLGTGEAEKLFF.

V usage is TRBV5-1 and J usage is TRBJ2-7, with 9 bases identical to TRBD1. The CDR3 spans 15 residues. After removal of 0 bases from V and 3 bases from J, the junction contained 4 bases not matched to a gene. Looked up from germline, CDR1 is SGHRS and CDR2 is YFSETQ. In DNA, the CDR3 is TGCGCCAGCAGCTTGGCCGGACAGGGGAACTACGAGCAGTACTTC. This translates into CASSLAGQGNYEQYF.

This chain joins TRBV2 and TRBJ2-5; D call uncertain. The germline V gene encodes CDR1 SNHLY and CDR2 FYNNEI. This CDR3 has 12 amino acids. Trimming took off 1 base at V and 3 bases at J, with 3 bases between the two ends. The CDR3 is CASSEVEETQYF. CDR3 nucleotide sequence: TGTGCCAGCAGTGAAGTCGAAGAGACCCAGTACTTC.

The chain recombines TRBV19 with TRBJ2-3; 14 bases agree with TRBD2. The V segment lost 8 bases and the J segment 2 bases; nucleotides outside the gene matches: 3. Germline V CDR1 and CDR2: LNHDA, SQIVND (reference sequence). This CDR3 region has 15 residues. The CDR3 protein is CASQGLAGVTDTQYF. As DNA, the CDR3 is TGTGCCAGTCAGGGACTAGCGGGGGTCACAGATACGCAGTATTTT. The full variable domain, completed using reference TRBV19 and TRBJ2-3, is DGGITQSPKYLFRKEGQNVTLSCEQNLNHDAMYWYRQDPGQGLRLIYYSQIVNDFQKGDIAEGYSVSREKKESFPLTVTSAQKNPTAFYLCASQGLAGVTDTQYFGPGTRLTVL.

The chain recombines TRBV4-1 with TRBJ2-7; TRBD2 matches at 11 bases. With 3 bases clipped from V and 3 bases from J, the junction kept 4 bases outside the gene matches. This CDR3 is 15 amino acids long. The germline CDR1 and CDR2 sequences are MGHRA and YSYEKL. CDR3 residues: CASSHPGTSGYEQYF. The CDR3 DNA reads TGCGCCAGCAGCCACCCCGGGACTAGCGGCTACGAGCAGTACTTC.

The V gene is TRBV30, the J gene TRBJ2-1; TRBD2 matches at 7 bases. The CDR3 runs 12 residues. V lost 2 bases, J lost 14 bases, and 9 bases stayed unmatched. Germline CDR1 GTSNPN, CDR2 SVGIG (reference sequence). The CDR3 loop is CAWSSGGVGKFF. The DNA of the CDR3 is TGTGCCTGGAGTTCGGGGGGAGTTGGGAAGTTCTTC.

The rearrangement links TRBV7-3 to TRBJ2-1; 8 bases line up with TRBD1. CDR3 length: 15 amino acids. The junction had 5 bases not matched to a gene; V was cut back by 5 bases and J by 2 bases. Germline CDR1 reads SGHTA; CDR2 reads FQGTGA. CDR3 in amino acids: CASSLTGAAYNEQFF. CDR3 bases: TGTGCCAGCAGCCTGACAGGGGCGGCCTACAATGAGCAGTTCTTC.

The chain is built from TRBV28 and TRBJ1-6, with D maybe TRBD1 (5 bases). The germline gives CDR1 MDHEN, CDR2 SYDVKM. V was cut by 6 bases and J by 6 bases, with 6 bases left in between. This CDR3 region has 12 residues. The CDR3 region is CASRTVNSPLHF. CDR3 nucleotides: TGTGCCAGCAGGACAGTTAATTCACCCCTCCACTTT.

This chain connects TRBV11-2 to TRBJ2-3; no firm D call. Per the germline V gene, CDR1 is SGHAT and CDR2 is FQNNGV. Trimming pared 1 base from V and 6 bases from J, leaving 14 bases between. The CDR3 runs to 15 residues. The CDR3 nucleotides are TGTGCCAGCAGCTTAGTGACGGGTGGTTACGATACGCAGTATTTT. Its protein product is CASSLVTGGYDTQYF.